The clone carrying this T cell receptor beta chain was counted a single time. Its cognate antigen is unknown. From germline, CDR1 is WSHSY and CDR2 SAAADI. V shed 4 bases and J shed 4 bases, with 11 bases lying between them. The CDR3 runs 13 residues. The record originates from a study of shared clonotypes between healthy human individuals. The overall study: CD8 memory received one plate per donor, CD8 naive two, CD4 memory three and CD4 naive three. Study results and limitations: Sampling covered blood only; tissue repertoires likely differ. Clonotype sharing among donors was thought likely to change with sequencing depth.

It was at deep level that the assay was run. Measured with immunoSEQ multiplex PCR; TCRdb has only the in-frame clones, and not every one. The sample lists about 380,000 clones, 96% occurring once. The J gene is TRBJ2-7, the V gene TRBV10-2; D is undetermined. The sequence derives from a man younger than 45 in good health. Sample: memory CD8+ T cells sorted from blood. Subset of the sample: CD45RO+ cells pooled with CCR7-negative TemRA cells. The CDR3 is CASSGALLYEQYF. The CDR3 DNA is TGCGCCAGCAGTGGGGCGCTCCTTTACGAGCAGTACTTC.